The 17 T cell receptor beta chains presented below share a single source sample, sequenced in a study of naive and memory T cell subsets. The beta constant-region primer was an equimolar mix of two oligonucleotides covering TRBC1 and TRBC2. Each CDR3 protein is one row after TCRdb ran MiXCR on the UMI-ligation and nested PCR reads. The sample holds tens of thousands of distinct CDR3 sequences, roughly 13% seen once. Sequencing used effector memory CD4+ T cells from blood. Subset specified: effector memory, CD45RA- CD27-. Every receptor here comes from a human donor in good health.

This clonotype was observed a handful of times. This chain uses TRBV5-1 with TRBJ2-4; no reliable D call. V lost 3 bases and J 0 bases, leaving 10 bases between the germline ends. This CDR3 spans 15 amino acids. Germline V gene sequence: CDR1 SGHRS, CDR2 YFSETQ. The CDR3 region has the DNA TGCGCCAGCAGCTCCACAACCCTAGCCAAAAACATTCAGTACTTC. This translates into CASSSTTLAKNIQYF.

This clonotype showed up just a few times. This sequence joins TRBV6-1 and TRBJ2-7; 9 bases are a match to TRBD2. V lost 7 bases, J lost 3 bases, and 7 bases stayed unmatched. The CDR3 runs to 14 residues. Germline V gene lookup returns CDR1 MNHNS and CDR2 SASEGT. CDR3 region: CASIASGVLYEQYF. DNA of the CDR3: TGTGCCAGCATCGCTAGCGGGGTTCTCTACGAGCAGTACTTC.

V gene TRBV5-4 combines with J gene TRBJ2-7; TRBD1 agrees at 9 bases. CDR3 length equals 14 residues. V was clipped by 4 bases and J by 0 bases; unmatched bases: 2. Germline CDR1 and CDR2: SGHNT and YYREEE (reference sequence). As DNA, the CDR3 is TGTGCCAGCAGCGTGGGACAGGGCTCCTACGAGCAGTACTTC. Translating gives CASSVGQGSYEQYF.

This clonotype was seen ten or more times. The chain has TRBV6-5 and TRBJ2-5, with 8 nucleotides matching TRBD2. Germline CDR1 MNHEY, CDR2 SVGAGI. V was clipped by 6 bases and J by 0 bases; unmatched bases: 9. The CDR3 extends over 16 amino acids. The CDR3 DNA sequence: TGTGCCAGCAGAGTCTTGGCGGGAGGTAACCAAGAGACCCAGTACTTC. Translated, it gives CASRVLAGGNQETQYF.

The V gene is TRBV28, the J gene TRBJ2-2; perhaps TRBD1 as D (7 bases). Per the germline V gene, CDR1 is MDHEN and CDR2 is SYDVKM. The length of the CDR3 is 16 residues. Trimming left V 3 bases short and J 4 bases short, with 15 bases between. CDR3 nucleotides: TGTGCCAGCAGTTTTGGAGGGACAGCAATCACCGGGGAGCTGTTTTTT. Encoded protein: CASSFGGTAITGELFF. The entire variable domain, with the rest obtained from reference TRBV28 and TRBJ2-2, is as follows: DVKVTQSSRYLVKRTGEKVFLECVQDMDHENMFWYRQDPGLGLRLIYFSYDVKMKEKGDIPEGYSVSREKKERFSLILESASTNQTSMYLCASSFGGTAITGELFFGEGSRLTVL.

This chain uses TRBV12-3 or TRBV12-4 with TRBJ2-3; D is undetermined. The V end was cut by 6 bases, the J end by 1 base, with 11 bases between. The length of the CDR3 is 14 residues. This CDR3 is CASSVLRGTDTQYF. CDR3 nucleotides: TGTGCCAGCAGCGTTCTCCGGGGCACAGATACGCAGTATTTT.

At least ten counts were recorded for this clonotype. The CDR3 region is CASSEQGTGWNEQFF. CDR3 in DNA: TGTGCCAGCAGTGAACAGGGGACAGGGTGGAATGAGCAGTTCTTC. The chain employs TRBV6-1 and TRBJ2-1; 9 bases are a match to TRBD1. V trimming: 2 bases; J trimming: 7 bases; junction bases outside the gene matches: 6. The CDR3 covers 15 residues. Germline V gene lookup returns CDR1 MNHNS and CDR2 SASEGT.

The chain has TRBV29-1 and TRBJ2-7; 8 bases align to TRBD1. The CDR3 length is 13 residues. The V segment lost 5 bases and the J segment 7 bases; nucleotides outside the gene matches: 10. Germline values: CDR1 SQVTM, CDR2 ANQGSEA. CDR3 residues: CSVRLTGEQEQYF. The CDR3 coding sequence is TGCAGCGTTAGACTGACAGGGGAGCAAGAGCAGTACTTC.

The table lists this clonotype with many counts. This chain uses TRBV5-8 with TRBJ2-1, with D tentatively TRBD2 (6 bases). The germline CDR1 and CDR2 sequences are SGHTS and YDEGEE. CDR3 length: 15 residues. With 4 bases removed from V and 0 bases from J, the gap between germline ends came to 11 bases. In nucleotides, the CDR3 is TGTGCCAGCAGCCGAGCGGGTTTCTCCTACAATGAGCAGTTCTTC. As protein: CASSRAGFSYNEQFF.

By its share, this clonotype is medium-sized (0.01 to 0.1%). The chain is built from TRBV10-3 and TRBJ1-5; perhaps TRBD1 as D (6 bases). Germline values: CDR1 ENHRY, CDR2 SYGVKD. Trimming shortened V by 0 bases and J by 5 bases, and 8 bases separated the two germline ends. This CDR3 has 14 amino acids. In DNA form, the CDR3 reads TGTGCCATCAGTGAGTCCAGGGGTGATCAGCCCCAGCATTTT. It codes for CAISESRGDQPQHF.

This rearrangement joins TRBV2 to TRBJ2-5; D might be TRBD2 (7 bases). The CDR3 is 18 residues long. Trimming stripped 2 bases from V and 7 bases from J, with 26 bases between. Looked up from germline, CDR1 is SNHLY and CDR2 is FYNNEI. CDR3 in amino acids: CASSERGGLAGDRVTQYF. The DNA of the CDR3 is TGTGCCAGCAGTGAAAGGGGGGGTTTGGCGGGAGATCGCGTGACCCAGTACTTC.

The chain is built from TRBV7-9 and TRBJ2-6, with 8 bases that match TRBD1. Trimming took 5 bases from V and 2 from J; bases not matched to a gene: 2. The CDR3 length is 15 residues. Germline lookup yields CDR1 SEHNR and CDR2 FQNEAQ (reference sequence). The chain's CDR3 is CASSPGGAGANVLTF. The CDR3 DNA is TGTGCCAGCAGCCCAGGGGGCGCTGGGGCCAACGTCCTGACTTTC.

V gene TRBV5-1 combines with J gene TRBJ2-1; D is ambiguous. The CDR3 contains 13 residues. CDR1 SGHRS and CDR2 YFSETQ come from the germline V gene. With 2 bases removed from V and 2 bases from J, the gap between germline ends came to 5 bases. CDR3 nucleotides: TGCGCCAGCAGCTTTGGTACCTACAATGAGCAGTTCTTC. Its protein product is CASSFGTYNEQFF.

Comments on this clonotype: Just one base apart from a much larger clone, this may be a read error. This chain joins TRBV13 and TRBJ2-3; 10 nucleotides line up with TRBD2. This CDR3 is built from 17 residues. CDR1 and CDR2 from the germline V gene are PRHDT and FYEKMQ (reference sequence). The DNA of the CDR3 is TGTGACAGCAGCTTAGGACGGACTAGCGGTAGCACAGATACGCAGTATTTT. Its translation is CDSSLGRTSGSTDTQYF.

This clonotype turned up a few times. This rearrangement joins TRBV9 to TRBJ2-1, with 12 bases matching TRBD2. Trimming cost V 0 bases and J 8 bases; bases outside gene matches: 9. Germline CDR1 is SGDLS and CDR2 is YYNGEE. The CDR3 totals 17 residues. For the CDR3, the DNA is TGTGCCAGCAGCGTAGCGTCTAGCGGGAGGGCAATACATGAGCAGTTCTTC. Translated, it gives CASSVASSGRAIHEQFF.

This clonotype was detected ten times or more. V is TRBV20-1 and J is TRBJ1-3; D not resolved. CDR3 length equals 12 residues. Trimming took off 0 bases at V and 9 bases at J, with 9 bases between the two ends. From germline, CDR1 is DFQATT and CDR2 SNEGSKA (reference sequence). CDR3 sequence: CSARDRGGTIYF. In DNA form, the CDR3 reads TGCAGTGCTAGAGACCGAGGAGGCACCATATATTTT.

Points on this clonotype: A much larger clone lies one base from this, so it may be a read error. The chain has TRBV18 and TRBJ2-5; D is ambiguous. Per germline, CDR1 KGHSH and CDR2 LQKENI. This CDR3 is 13 amino acids long. V was pared by 4 bases and J by 3 bases, with 9 bases between. The CDR3 bases are TGTGCCAGCTCACGGTCAATAGAAGAGACCCAGTACTTC. As protein: CASSRSIEETQYF.